These 23 T cell receptor beta chains share one sample of origin, sequenced in a study of CD8+CD57+ T cells in acquired aplastic anemia. TCR beta VDJ and CDR3 profiling used genomic DNA as template. TCRdb redid the calling of the reads with MiXCR, one entry per CDR3 protein. Of about 190,000 distinct CDR3 sequences listed, nearly 50% are singletons. Sequencing was done on patients that had shown CD8+CD57+ cell expansion by flow cytometry. Material for sequencing was sorted CD4+, CD8+, or CD8+CD57+ T cells (not recorded which) from PBMCs. These receptors all come from a human donor with aplastic anemia.

This chain joins TRBV24-1 and TRBJ1-5; a weak D match, TRBD1 (5 bases). Germline V lookup: CDR1 KGHDR, CDR2 SFDVKD. Trimming stripped 2 bases from V and 2 bases from J, with 9 bases between. The CDR3 extends over 15 amino acids. CDR3 residues: CATSDSTGGNQPQHF. DNA for the CDR3: TGTGCCACCAGTGATTCAACAGGTGGCAATCAGCCCCAGCATTTT.

To note about this clonotype: Sequence at one end of the junction differs from germline and may be a read error. The rearrangement joins TRBV10-3 to TRBJ1-2, with D possibly matching TRBD1 (5 bases). The CDR3 length is 10 residues. Germline V gene sequence: CDR1 ENHRY, CDR2 SYGVKD. CDR3 coding DNA: TGTGCCAGCAGTCCACAGGCAGATTCCTTC. Amino acid sequence: CASSPQADSF.

The chain links TRBV11-2 to TRBJ1-5, with TRBD1 as a possible D gene (6 bases). The CDR3 spans 16 residues. The germline V gene encodes CDR1 SGHAT and CDR2 FQNNGV. V shed 5 bases and J shed 6 bases, with 20 bases lying between them. The DNA for the CDR3 is TGTGCCAGCAGCATATTGGGTACAGGGACCGGTCAGCCCCAGCATTTT. Its protein is CASSILGTGTGQPQHF.

This clonotype was counted many times. V is TRBV11-3 and J is TRBJ2-6, with D possibly TRBD1 on 5 matching bases. Germline-derived CDR1 and CDR2 are SGHNT and YENEEA. V was clipped by 2 bases and J by 4 bases, with 9 bases between them. This CDR3 has 15 amino acids. In nucleotides, the CDR3 is TGTGCCAGCAGCTTACAGGGTTCAGGGGCCAACGTCCTGACTTTC. It translates to CASSLQGSGANVLTF.

The DNA of the CDR3 is TGTGCCAGCACCGGCAGGGGCTACGAGCAGTACTTC. This codes for CASTGRGYEQYF. The chain recombines TRBV6-1 with TRBJ2-7; the D gene is possibly TRBD1 (6 bases). This CDR3 spans 12 amino acids. V shed 7 bases and J shed 3 bases, with 10 bases lying between them. Germline CDR1 reads MNHNS; CDR2 reads SASEGT.

This chain joins TRBV7-2 and TRBJ1-5; weak D call: TRBD1 (5 bases). This CDR3 has 14 amino acids. CDR1 and CDR2 (germline): SGHTA, FQGNSA. V lost 4 bases and J lost 7, with 14 bases in between. This CDR3 reads CASSSYVWGQPQHF. The CDR3 DNA sequence: TGTGCCAGCAGCTCCTATGTATGGGGGCAGCCCCAGCATTTT.

This clonotype was seen at least ten times. The chain links TRBV24-1 to TRBJ2-1, with 10 bases lining up with TRBD2. Trimming cost V 3 bases and J 0 bases; bases outside gene matches: 13. The CDR3 has 20 residues. Germline V gene data show CDR1 as KGHDR and CDR2 as SFDVKD. In nucleotides, the CDR3 is TGTGCCACCAGTGATCCCGGGACTAGCGAGGACTCAAGCTCCTACAATGAGCAGTTCTTC. This encodes CATSDPGTSEDSSSYNEQFF.

This clonotype has ten or more counts. This rearrangement joins TRBV19 to TRBJ2-3; TRBD2 matches at 8 bases. Germline CDR1 and CDR2: LNHDA and SQIVND (reference sequence). The CDR3 is made up of 15 amino acids. Trimming cost V 3 bases and J 1 base; bases outside gene matches: 3. The CDR3 bases are TGTGCCAGTAGTATCGGGGGGGGAGGCACAGATACGCAGTATTTT. Its protein product is CASSIGGGGTDTQYF.

This clonotype was seen ten or more times. The chain links TRBV6-1 to TRBJ2-1; TRBD2 aligns across 10 bases. This CDR3 has 13 amino acids. Germline CDR1 is MNHNS and CDR2 is SASEGT. V lost 7 bases, J lost 7 bases, and 4 bases stayed unmatched. Here the CDR3 reads CASKAGGPNEQFF. In DNA, the CDR3 is TGTGCCAGCAAAGCGGGAGGGCCGAATGAGCAGTTCTTC.

The V and J genes are TRBV25-1 and TRBJ1-1; D is unclear. The CDR3 runs 14 residues. V lost 1 base and J lost 1, with 7 bases in between. In germline, CDR1 is MGHDK, CDR2 SYGVNS. CDR3 sequence (DNA): TGTGCCAGCAGTGAATGGGATCGGAACACTGAAGCTTTCTTT. Translation gives CASSEWDRNTEAFF.

The chain uses TRBV7-9 and TRBJ2-7, with D unresolved. Germline V gene sequence: CDR1 SEHNR, CDR2 FQNEAQ (reference sequence). The CDR3 loop spans 11 amino acids. V lost 5 bases to trimming and J lost 6 bases, with 8 bases between them. In DNA form, the CDR3 reads TGTGCCAGCAGCCTGTACGGCGAGCAGTACTTC. It encodes CASSLYGEQYF.

The rearrangement uses TRBV9 and TRBJ2-1; the match to TRBD2 covers 14 bases. In germline, CDR1 is SGDLS, CDR2 YYNGEE. The length of the CDR3 is 16 residues. V was clipped by 4 bases and J by 12 bases; unmatched bases: 12. CDR3 in DNA: TGTGCCAGCAGCCAGGGTCAGGGACTAGCGGGAGCCTTGCAGTTCTTC. As protein: CASSQGQGLAGALQFF.

The V call is TRBV29-1, the J call TRBJ2-7; 13 nucleotides match TRBD2. Germline CDR1 is SQVTM and CDR2 is ANQGSEA. This CDR3 spans 13 amino acids. J gave up 6 bases and V 7 bases, and 6 bases lay outside the gene matches. DNA for the CDR3: TGCAGCGAAGGACTAGCGGGAGTCCCCGAGCAGTACTTC. Translated: CSEGLAGVPEQYF.

V gene TRBV2 combines with J gene TRBJ1-2; the match to TRBD1 covers 7 bases. The CDR3 is 13 residues long. V shed 6 bases, J shed 9 bases, and the junction held 10 bases outside the gene matches. Germline assignment: CDR1 SNHLY and CDR2 FYNNEI. CDR3 loop: CASSLRQGRSYTF. DNA of the CDR3: TGTGCCAGCAGCCTTCGACAGGGAAGGAGCTACACCTTC.

The table lists this clonotype with many counts. V usage is TRBV5-1 and J usage is TRBJ1-1; 9 bases line up with TRBD1. The germline gives CDR1 SGHRS, CDR2 YFSETQ. This CDR3 region has 17 residues. Trimming cost V 3 bases and J 4 bases; bases outside gene matches: 13. CDR3 sequence (DNA): TGCGCCAGCAGCTCGTGGACAGGGGCGCTTAAGGGCACTGAAGCTTTCTTT. Protein: CASSSWTGALKGTEAFF.

This clonotype came up many times. The V call is TRBV9, the J call TRBJ1-1; D is ambiguous. From germline, CDR1 is SGDLS and CDR2 YYNGEE. This CDR3 is 13 amino acids long. Trimming stripped 0 bases from V and 5 bases from J, with 8 bases between. CDR3 sequence reads: CASSVVFSTEAFF. The CDR3 DNA reads TGTGCCAGCAGCGTAGTGTTTTCTACTGAAGCTTTCTTT.

This clonotype was recorded many times. This chain links TRBV20-1 with TRBJ1-3; D ambiguous. V shed 1 base and J shed 8 bases, with 15 bases lying between them. CDR3 length: 14 amino acids. CDR1 is DFQATT, CDR2 SNEGSKA, per germline (reference sequence). As DNA, the CDR3 is TGCAGTGCTAGAGGATCGGGGTATCGAGACACCATATATTTT. Translated, it gives CSARGSGYRDTIYF.

This clonotype was picked up many times. The J gene is TRBJ1-1, the V gene TRBV19, with D possibly matching TRBD1 (6 bases). V lost 2 bases, J lost 1 base, and 17 bases lay in between. The germline V gene has CDR1 LNHDA and CDR2 SQIVND (reference sequence). The length of the CDR3 is 17 residues. The CDR3 region has the DNA TGTGCCAGTAGTATAAAAGGGTCCGGGGGCAGGAACACTGAAGCTTTCTTT. It encodes CASSIKGSGGRNTEAFF. Using reference TRBV19 and TRBJ1-1 for the parts outside the CDR3, the full variable domain is DGGITQSPKYLFRKEGQNVTLSCEQNLNHDAMYWYRQDPGQGLRLIYYSQIVNDFQKGDIAEGYSVSREKKESFPLTVTSAQKNPTAFYLCASSIKGSGGRNTEAFFGQGTRLTVV.

This clonotype was detected many times. The chain carries TRBV19 and TRBJ2-7; 9 nucleotides agree with TRBD2. The CDR3 sequence is 18 residues long. The junction had 17 bases not matched to a gene; V was cut back by 1 base and J by 7 bases. CDR1 is LNHDA and CDR2 is SQIVND in the germline V gene (reference sequence). The CDR3 sequence: CASSIGNSGRVGFGEQYF. The CDR3 nucleotides read TGTGCCAGTAGTATAGGAAATAGCGGGAGAGTCGGGTTCGGGGAGCAGTACTTC.

V usage is TRBV20-1 and J usage is TRBJ1-2; D call uncertain. CDR3 length equals 13 residues. The V end lost 5 bases, the J end lost 0 bases, and 10 bases lay between the germline ends. Germline V gives CDR1 DFQATT, CDR2 SNEGSKA (reference sequence). The CDR3 nucleotides read TGCAGTGCTTGGGGTAGGGCTAACTATGGCTACACCTTC. Its translation: CSAWGRANYGYTF.

The rearrangement joins TRBV12-3 or TRBV12-4 to TRBJ2-1; D is possibly TRBD1 (5 bases). The CDR3 covers 14 residues. V was pared by 3 bases and J by 8 bases, with 14 bases between. The CDR3 loop is CASSFSSGYDEQFF. CDR3 in DNA: TGTGCCAGCAGTTTTAGTTCAGGGTACGATGAGCAGTTCTTC.

The chain joins TRBV20-1 to TRBJ1-2; D ambiguous. Germline V gene sequence: CDR1 DFQATT, CDR2 SNEGSKA (reference sequence). This CDR3 contains 10 residues. Trimming cost V 5 bases and J 5 bases, with 6 bases left between them. CDR3 amino acids: CSAYGYGYTF. The CDR3 DNA is TGCAGTGCTTACGGGTATGGCTACACCTTC.

The chain carries TRBV7-9 and TRBJ2-7; D ambiguous. This CDR3 is 13 amino acids long. V was trimmed by 6 bases and J by 3 bases, leaving 12 bases between them. CDR1 is SEHNR, CDR2 FQNEAQ, per germline (reference sequence). The CDR3 DNA follows: TGTGCCAGCAGTAATCTCAGAGACTACGAGCAGTACTTC. This translates into CASSNLRDYEQYF.